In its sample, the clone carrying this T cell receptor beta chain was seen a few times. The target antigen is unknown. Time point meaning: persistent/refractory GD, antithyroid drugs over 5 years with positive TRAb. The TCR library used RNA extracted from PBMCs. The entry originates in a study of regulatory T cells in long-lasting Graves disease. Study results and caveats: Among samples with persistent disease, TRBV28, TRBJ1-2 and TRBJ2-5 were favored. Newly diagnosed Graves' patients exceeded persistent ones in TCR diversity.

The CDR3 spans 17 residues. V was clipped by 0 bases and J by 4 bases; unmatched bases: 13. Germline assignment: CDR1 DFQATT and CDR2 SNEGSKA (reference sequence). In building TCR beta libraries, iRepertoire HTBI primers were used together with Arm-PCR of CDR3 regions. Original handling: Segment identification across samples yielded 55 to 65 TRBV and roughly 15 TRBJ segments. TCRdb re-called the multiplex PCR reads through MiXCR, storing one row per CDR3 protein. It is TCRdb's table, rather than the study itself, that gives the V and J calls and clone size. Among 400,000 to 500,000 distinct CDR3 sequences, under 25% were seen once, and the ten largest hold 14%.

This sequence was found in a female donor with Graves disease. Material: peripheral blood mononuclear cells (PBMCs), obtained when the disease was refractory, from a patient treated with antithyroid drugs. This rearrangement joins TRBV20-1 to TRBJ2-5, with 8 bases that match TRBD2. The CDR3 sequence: CSARDWERAGVGETQYF. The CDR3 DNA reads TGCAGTGCTAGAGATTGGGAGCGAGCGGGAGTGGGAGAGACCCAGTACTTC.